Sequencing of this T cell receptor beta chain was carried out in a study of T cells in Graves' hyperthyroidism and ophthalmopathy. Whole-study results and caveats: Separation of ophthalmopathy from stable hyperthyroidism was achieved by a 13 V-J model.

Template material for amplifying TCR beta CDR3 regions consisted of RNA transcripts. First-round RT-PCR with HTBI primers amplified the TCR CDR3 region. TCRdb re-called the multiplex PCR reads with MiXCR, one entry per CDR3 protein. The repertoire holds about 250,000 distinct CDR3 sequences, with around 20% as singletons. Concerning this clonotype itself: The antigen is unknown.

The sequence came from a man in his thirties or forties with Graves' ophthalmopathy. Sample: blood.

Here the CDR3 DNA reads TGCAGTGCTAACCGGGAACGGAGTCAGCCCCAGCATTTT. It translates to CSANRERSQPQHF. The chain uses TRBV20-1 and TRBJ1-5; D unclear. The V end lost 4 bases, the J end lost 6 bases, and 13 bases lay between the germline ends. CDR1 is DFQATT, CDR2 SNEGSKA, per germline (reference sequence). This CDR3 spans 13 amino acids.